Described below is a single T cell receptor (beta chain) sequence and its context. The data are from a study of T cell changes during pregnancy in multiple sclerosis. Repertoires were generated with immunoSEQ multiplex PCR, while TCRdb's copy carries only in-frame clones and drops some. The sample lists about 79,000 clones, 90% to 95% occurring once. The CDR3 extends over 15 amino acids. Trimming cost V 0 bases and J 9 bases; bases outside gene matches: 6. Germline V gene lookup returns CDR1 MGHRA and CDR2 YSYEKL. The TCR comes from a female donor with multiple sclerosis, enrolled in a pregnancy study. Specimen: CD4+ T cells from peripheral blood mononuclear cells, collected in the second trimester of pregnancy. V usage is TRBV4-1 and J usage is TRBJ2-1, with 9 bases identical to TRBD2. The CDR3 DNA follows: TGCGCCAGCAGCCAAGAGGATAGCGGGAGAGGTGAGCAGTTCTTC. It codes for CASSQEDSGRGEQFF.